The source of this TCR beta chain is a study of T cell responses to AZD1222 COVID-19 vaccine. Study outcomes and limitations: Two AZD1222 doses significantly raised spike-specific TCR breadth and depth over controls. Spike was spanned by vaccine-associated CD4 TCRs, with dominance at 160-218 and 743-854. Among the donors, most were white British and more were female, and clonal diversity was possibly underestimated.

In its sample, this clone is medium-sized (0.01 to 0.1%). Its antigen is not known. The CDR3 is made up of 14 amino acids. Germline V gene data show CDR1 as SNHLY and CDR2 as FYNNEI. With 1 base clipped from V and 7 bases from J, the junction kept 6 bases outside the gene matches. Only in-frame clones appear in the TCRdb table, and some are missing; sequencing was by immunoSEQ multiplex PCR. The sample holds about 84,000 clones, around 90% seen once. Sequencing was performed on peripheral blood, taken on day 0 of AZD1222 vaccination. V gene TRBV2 combines with J gene TRBJ1-2, with TRBD1 matching 7 bases. This sequence originates from an adult in good health. The CDR3 DNA sequence: TGTGCCAGCAGTGAAGAGACAGGGAGAAGTGGCTACACCTTC. Translating it yields CASSEETGRSGYTF.